This T cell receptor beta chain came from a study of beta chain features in type 1 diabetes. Study observations and caveats: Compared with healthy donors, patients appeared to share more similar naive, central memory and regulatory TCRB repertoires. Type 1 diabetes patients had moderately but significantly shorter TCRB CDR3s in all four CD4+ subsets. cDNA-based reads could over-represent cells with high TCR expression. PCR, the amplification step, might favor shorter templates, equally in patients and controls. Type 1 diabetes patients had VDJ junctions that carried fewer insertions and more deletions.

Expressed TCRB transcripts were sequenced after all isolated RNA was converted to cDNA. Some clones are missing from TCRdb's copy, which holds only in-frame ones; the method was immunoSEQ multiplex PCR. In the table there are under 300,000 clones, 24% of which are singletons. This clone came up a few times. The antigen remains unidentified. The sequence derives from a woman aged 30 to 39 with type 1 diabetes. The sequenced sample was naive CD4+ T cells from blood.

For the CDR3, the DNA is TGCGCCAGCAGCTTCACGGTGAATCAGCCCCAGCATTTT. This codes for CASSFTVNQPQHF. The V gene is TRBV5-1, the J gene TRBJ1-5; D gene unclear. Deletions cut 2 bases from V and 4 bases from J, with 7 bases between. Per the germline V gene, CDR1 is SGHRS and CDR2 is YFSETQ. The CDR3 has 13 amino acids.